The text below deals with one T cell receptor (beta chain). Its antigen is not known. Each CDR3 protein gets one entry after TCRdb re-called the 5' RACE reads with MiXCR. The data show more than 85,000 distinct CDR3 sequences, over 8.5% seen once. The sample is drawn from a study of T-cell memory formation after mild COVID-19. Study-wide context: In these data, TCR clusters were largely donor specific.

Findings of the study overall: Later expanders leaned CD4+, whereas day 15 to 85 contracting clones were balanced CD4/CD8. Among CD4+ contracting clones, most were CM and EM, and CD8+ ones EMRA.

Per the germline V gene, CDR1 is MGHRA and CDR2 is YSYEKL. V lost 0 bases, J lost 1 base, and 6 bases stayed unmatched. The CDR3 is 18 amino acids. The chain recombines TRBV4-1 with TRBJ2-1; 10 bases fit TRBD2. This receptor was taken from a man younger than 35 who had mild COVID-19 (a few samples of this study predate the infection). Cell type and time point are not known. The sequencing input was PBMCs or a T cell subset sorted from them (not recorded which). Written as DNA, the CDR3 is TGCGCCAGCAGCCAAGACCCTAGCGGGGGAGTGTCCTACAATGAGCAGTTCTTC. Protein sequence: CASSQDPSGGVSYNEQFF.